This T cell receptor (beta chain) stems from a study of cytomegalovirus exposure and HLA in healthy donors. Overall study: Approximately 180 million T cells yielded 117 million unique TCR beta sequences, as an earlier analysis found.

V shed 6 bases and J shed 5 bases, with 16 bases lying between them. Germline V gene sequence: CDR1 MGHDK, CDR2 SYGVNS. The CDR3 is 15 residues long. Healthy bone marrow donors formed the donor group. The PCR was carried out with 60 Vbeta primers and 13 Jbeta primers. TCRdb's table, derived via immunoSEQ multiplex PCR, lists solely in-frame clones and lacks some. The data show approximately 190,000 clones, with roughly 76% seen just once and approximately 2% held by the top ten. The J gene is TRBJ2-2, the V gene TRBV25-1, with D possibly matching TRBD2 (6 bases). Sequencing was carried out using PBMCs. The source of this sequence is a woman in her 30s in good health and CMV-seropositive. Here the CDR3 reads CASRPRLGGTGELFF. The CDR3 DNA sequence: TGTGCCAGCAGGCCTAGGTTGGGGGGTACCGGGGAGCTGTTTTTT.